The source of this T cell receptor (beta chain) is a study of T-cell reconstitution after alpha-beta-depleted transplantation in children. Regarding the study as a whole: The study traced high day-60 TCRbeta diversity in some patients to surviving recipient T cells and thymic progenitors. Fresh T-cell production supplied most of the T-cell counts and diversity seen one year after transplant. Several hundred expanded graft clones reportedly supplied alpha-beta T cells about two months after transplant.

Unique molecular identifiers were used in preparing the TCRbeta library. TCRdb called the PCR reads again in MiXCR, with one record for every CDR3 protein. The repertoire holds 400,000 to 450,000 distinct CDR3 sequences, with roughly 44% as singletons. As for this clonotype: Its specificity is unknown.

Germline assignment: CDR1 MDHEN and CDR2 SYDVKM. The J segment lost 6 bases and the V segment lost 3 bases, leaving 10 bases of the junction unmatched. The CDR3 is 15 amino acids. The sequence was collected from a girl aged 2-10 years with aplastic anemia, due to receive a stem cell transplant. The chain recombines TRBV28 with TRBJ2-7, with 8 nucleotides matching TRBD1. Sequenced material: PBMCs, taken before TCRalphabeta/CD19-depleted stem cell transplant. The CDR3 DNA reads TGTGCCAGCAGTTTTGGGAGGACAGGGAGAAGCGAGCAGTACTTC. Its protein product is CASSFGRTGRSEQYF.